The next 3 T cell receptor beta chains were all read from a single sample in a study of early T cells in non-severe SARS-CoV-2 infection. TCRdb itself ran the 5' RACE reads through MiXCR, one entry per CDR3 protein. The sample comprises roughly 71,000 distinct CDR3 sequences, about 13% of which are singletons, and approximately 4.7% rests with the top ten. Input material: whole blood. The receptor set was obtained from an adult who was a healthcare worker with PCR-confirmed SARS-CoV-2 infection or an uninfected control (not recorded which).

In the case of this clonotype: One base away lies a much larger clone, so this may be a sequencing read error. The CDR3 region is CASSLQGNYGYTF. The CDR3 region has the DNA TGTGCCAGCAGCTTACAGGGAAACTATGGCTACACCTTC. The chain uses TRBV7-2 and TRBJ1-2; D perhaps matches TRBD1 (5 bases). Per the germline V gene, CDR1 is SGHTA and CDR2 is FQGNSA. V was pared by 2 bases and J by 2 bases, with 6 bases between. CDR3 length: 13 residues.

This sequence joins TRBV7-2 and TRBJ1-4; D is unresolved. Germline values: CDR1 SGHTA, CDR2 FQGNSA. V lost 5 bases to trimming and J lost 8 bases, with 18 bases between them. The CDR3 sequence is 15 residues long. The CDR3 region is CASSGGGGRGEKLFF. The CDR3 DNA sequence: TGTGCCAGCAGCGGAGGAGGAGGGAGAGGCGAAAAACTGTTTTTT. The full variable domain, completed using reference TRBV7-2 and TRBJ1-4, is GAGVSQSPSNKVTEKGKDVELRCDPISGHTALYWYRQSLGQGLEFLIYFQGNSAPDKSGLPSDRFSAERTGGSVSTLTIQRTQQEDSAVYLCASSGGGGRGEKLFFGSGTQLSVL.

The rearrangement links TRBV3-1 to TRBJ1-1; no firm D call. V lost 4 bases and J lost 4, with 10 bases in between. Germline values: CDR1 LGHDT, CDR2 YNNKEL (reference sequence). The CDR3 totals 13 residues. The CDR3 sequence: CASSRLPGTEAFF. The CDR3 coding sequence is TGTGCCAGCAGCCGCCTCCCGGGCACTGAAGCTTTCTTT.